This T cell receptor (beta chain) was documented in a study of HIV-infected patients and healthy controls. Overall study results and limits: CMV-associated CDR3s mostly grew nonsignificantly during therapy, while HIV-associated CDR3s declined significantly.

No cell fractionation was done, so the repertoire covers all unsorted peripheral blood T cells. Germline V CDR1 and CDR2: LNHDA, SQIVND (reference sequence). The ends lost 7 bases at V and 0 bases at J; junction bases unmatched: 9. This CDR3 comprises 15 residues. Alpha and beta constant-region primers primed reverse transcription of approximately 0.55 ug RNA. Using multiplexing indices, alpha and beta chain libraries were generated apart by chain-specific third strand synthesis. Each cDNA molecule was barcoded, and a single primer pair amplified each chain. A single record per CDR3 protein comes from TCRdb applying MiXCR to the 5' RACE reads. Altogether under 20,000 distinct CDR3 sequences are present, 9.5% to 13% being singletons, with the ten largest covering 3.1%. There are many counts of this clonotype. Its matching antigen is unknown.

This receptor was taken from an adult in good health. The rearrangement joins TRBV19 to TRBJ2-7, with TRBD2 identical over 7 bases. The sequencing input was blood. The DNA for the CDR3 is TGTGCCAGTAAGAAGACTAGCTCGAGCTCCTACGAGCAGTACTTC. Translated, it gives CASKKTSSSSYEQYF. Filled out from reference TRBV19 and TRBJ2-7, the complete variable domain reads DGGITQSPKYLFRKEGQNVTLSCEQNLNHDAMYWYRQDPGQGLRLIYYSQIVNDFQKGDIAEGYSVSREKKESFPLTVTSAQKNPTAFYLCASKKTSSSSYEQYFGPGTRLTVT.